Listed here are 14 T cell receptor beta chains from one sample, sequenced in a study of blood T cell repertoires in COVID-19. Produced via immunoSEQ multiplex PCR; TCRdb's table is partial and in-frame only. The repertoire has 130,000 to 150,000 clones, around 81% of them found once; the top ten carry 8% to 9%. The sequenced sample consisted of peripheral blood. These receptors were obtained from a human donor with acute or convalescent COVID-19. The donor label of this sample is uncertain.

The V gene is TRBV12-3 or TRBV12-4, the J gene TRBJ2-7, with D perhaps matching TRBD1 (5 bases). The CDR3 is 13 amino acids. Trimming took 3 bases from V and 5 from J, leaving 11 bases between them. CDR3 coding DNA: TGTGCCAGCAGTTTTACCAGGGTACACGAGCAGTACTTC. Protein product: CASSFTRVHEQYF.

On this clone: A read error likely explains this, since a far larger clone differs by one base. The chain carries TRBV2 and TRBJ1-1; D unresolved. Trimming took 6 bases from V and 1 from J, leaving 9 bases between them. This CDR3 is 13 amino acids long. CDR1 SNHLY and CDR2 FYNNEI come from the germline V gene. The CDR3 spells CASSFGGNTEAFF. In nucleotides, the CDR3 is TGTGCCAGCAGCTTTGGAGGGAACACTGAAGCTTTCTTT.

This clone has only one observation. The chain links TRBV19 to TRBJ1-5; D is possibly TRBD1 (6 bases). V was shortened by 0 bases and J by 7 bases, with 13 bases between the two germline ends. The CDR3 sequence is 15 residues long. Germline V CDR1 and CDR2: LNHDA, SQIVND (reference sequence). CDR3 sequence reads: CASSIEASRGQPQHF. CDR3 nucleotide sequence: TGTGCCAGTAGTATAGAAGCCTCGAGGGGGCAGCCCCAGCATTTT. The full variable domain, with the rest looked up from reference TRBV19 and TRBJ1-5, is DGGITQSPKYLFRKEGQNVTLSCEQNLNHDAMYWYRQDPGQGLRLIYYSQIVNDFQKGDIAEGYSVSREKKESFPLTVTSAQKNPTAFYLCASSIEASRGQPQHFGDGTRLSIL.

The CDR3 sequence is CASSHRWTGSNTEAFF. Here the CDR3 DNA reads TGTGCCAGCAGCCACCGTTGGACAGGGAGCAACACTGAAGCTTTCTTT. The chain carries TRBV7-8 and TRBJ1-1; 8 nucleotides align to TRBD1. The trim removed 5 bases at V and 2 bases at J, leaving 10 bases unmatched. Germline-derived CDR1 and CDR2 are SGHVS and FQNEAQ. The CDR3 is made up of 16 amino acids.

The chain carries TRBV6-5 and TRBJ2-1, with D tentatively TRBD1 (6 bases). Trimming cost V 7 bases and J 14 bases, with 21 bases left between them. Germline V CDR1 and CDR2: MNHEY, SVGAGI. This CDR3 has 13 residues. This CDR3 is CASTAPDSPREFF. DNA for the CDR3: TGTGCCAGCACCGCCCCGGACAGTCCACGGGAGTTCTTC.

This rearrangement joins TRBV5-6 to TRBJ1-2; 7 bases fit TRBD1. CDR1 is SGHDT and CDR2 is YYEEEE in the germline V gene. CDR3 size: 15 residues. Trimming took 4 bases from V and 3 from J; bases not matched to a gene: 9. The CDR3 coding sequence is TGTGCCAGCAGCCCCATCCAGGGGGGAGACTATGGCTACACCTTC. Amino acids: CASSPIQGGDYGYTF.

The chain links TRBV30 to TRBJ1-2, with 7 bases aligning to TRBD1. J gave up 6 bases and V 4 bases, and 11 bases lay outside the gene matches. CDR3 length: 14 residues. Germline lookup yields CDR1 GTSNPN and CDR2 SVGIG (reference sequence). The CDR3 region is CAWTGLGTVDGYTF. CDR3 bases: TGTGCCTGGACGGGTTTGGGGACAGTGGATGGCTACACCTTC.

The V and J genes are TRBV6-1 and TRBJ1-2, with D perhaps TRBD1 (6 bases). From germline, CDR1 is MNHNS and CDR2 SASEGT. The CDR3 contains 15 residues. Deletions cut 2 bases from V and 4 bases from J, with 14 bases between. The CDR3 DNA sequence: TGTGCCAGCAGTGAATATACAGGGAAAATCTATGGCTACACCTTC. Amino acids: CASSEYTGKIYGYTF.

The gene calls are TRBV30 and TRBJ1-1; TRBD1 matches at 8 bases. The J segment lost 5 bases and the V segment lost 2 bases, leaving 4 bases of the junction unmatched. Germline V gene data show CDR1 as GTSNPN and CDR2 as SVGIG (reference sequence). CDR3 length: 13 amino acids. The CDR3 region is CAWSRTGQTEAFF. CDR3 in DNA: TGTGCCTGGAGTAGGACAGGGCAAACTGAAGCTTTCTTT.

The DNA of the CDR3 is TGCGCCAGCAGGCGGGACAGGGGGACGTCCTACGAGCAGTACTTC. It yields the protein CASRRDRGTSYEQYF. The rearrangement links TRBV5-1 to TRBJ2-7; 11 bases agree with TRBD1. Germline trimming cut 5 bases from V and 1 base from J; bases unmatched to any gene: 5. Germline V gene data show CDR1 as SGHRS and CDR2 as YFSETQ. This CDR3 comprises 15 residues.

The gene calls are TRBV2 and TRBJ1-2; D is perhaps TRBD1 (5 bases). Trimming pared 6 bases from V and 2 bases from J, leaving 10 bases between. The CDR3 covers 13 residues. The V gene's germline CDR1 is SNHLY and CDR2 FYNNEI. The CDR3 here is CASRWGRNYGYTF. Written as DNA, the CDR3 is TGTGCCAGCAGATGGGGCAGAAACTATGGCTACACCTTC.

The chain employs TRBV4-1 and TRBJ1-2; D gene uncertain. This CDR3 region has 15 residues. V lost 0 bases and J lost 8, with 16 bases in between. Germline V gene sequence: CDR1 MGHRA, CDR2 YSYEKL. In DNA, the CDR3 is TGCGCCAGCAGCCAAGATTCAAGGCACGGGGAAGGCTACACCTTC. It translates to CASSQDSRHGEGYTF.

The chain is built from TRBV15 and TRBJ2-1; 8 bases align to TRBD2. The J segment lost 16 bases and the V segment lost 1 base, leaving 21 bases of the junction unmatched. In germline, CDR1 is LNHNV, CDR2 YYDKDF (reference sequence). The CDR3 is 17 residues long. CDR3 in amino acids: CATSRARPEAGAWGKFF. CDR3 DNA: TGTGCCACCAGCAGAGCACGCCCGGAAGCGGGGGCCTGGGGGAAATTCTTC.

This clone was recorded many times. The V gene is TRBV5-4, the J gene TRBJ1-1; D might be TRBD1 (5 bases). In germline, CDR1 is SGHNT, CDR2 YYREEE (reference sequence). This CDR3 region has 15 residues. Trimming shortened V by 0 bases and J by 1 base, and 10 bases separated the two germline ends. This chain's CDR3 is CASSLAGGGNTEAFF. DNA of the CDR3: TGTGCCAGCAGCTTGGCTGGGGGGGGGAACACTGAAGCTTTCTTT. Complete variable domain (other parts from reference TRBV5-4 and TRBJ1-1): ETGVTQSPTHLIKTRGQQVTLRCSSQSGHNTVSWYQQALGQGPQFIFQYYREEENGRGNFPPRFSGLQFPNYSSELNVNALELDDSALYLCASSLAGGGNTEAFFGQGTRLTVV.